This T cell receptor (beta chain) was sequenced during a study of identical twins. Germline values: CDR1 SGHRS, CDR2 YFSETQ. V trimming: 7 bases; J trimming: 3 bases; junction bases outside the gene matches: 10. The CDR3 is 15 residues long. Study-level results: Conclusions leaned on cross-sectional statistical analysis and did not track the same donors over time.

A template switching step contributed a universal primer site, while unique molecular identifiers were present in the cDNA. MiXCR, run by TCRdb on the 5' RACE reads, gives a single entry per CDR3 protein. The sample comprises hundreds of thousands of distinct CDR3 sequences, less than 9.5% of which are singletons, and 5.1% rests with the top ten. This clonotype appeared many times. The target antigen is unknown. Sequencing was done on a sample of memory (CD45RO+) T cells sorted from blood. This TCR was sampled from a woman under 30 in good health. The chain couples TRBV5-1 to TRBJ2-1; TRBD2 agrees at 7 bases. Here the CDR3 DNA reads TGCGCCAGCTGTCTTACTAGCGACCTCTACAATGAGCAGTTCTTC. The encoded protein is CASCLTSDLYNEQFF.